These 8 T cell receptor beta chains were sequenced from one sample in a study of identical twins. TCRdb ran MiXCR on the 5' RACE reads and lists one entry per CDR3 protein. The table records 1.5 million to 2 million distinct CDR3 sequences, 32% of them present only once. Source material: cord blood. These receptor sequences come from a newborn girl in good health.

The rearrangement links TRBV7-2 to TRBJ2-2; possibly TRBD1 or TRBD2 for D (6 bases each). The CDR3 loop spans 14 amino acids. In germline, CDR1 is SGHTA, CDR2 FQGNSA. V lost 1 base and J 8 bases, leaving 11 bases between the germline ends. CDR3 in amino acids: CASSLEQGGGELFF. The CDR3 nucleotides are TGTGCCAGCAGCTTAGAACAGGGAGGAGGGGAGCTGTTTTTT.

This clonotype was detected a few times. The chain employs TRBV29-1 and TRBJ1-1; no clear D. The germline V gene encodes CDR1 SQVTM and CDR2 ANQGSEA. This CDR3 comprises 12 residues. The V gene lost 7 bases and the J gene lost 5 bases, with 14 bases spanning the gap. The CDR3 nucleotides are TGCAGCGCCCATACCGGGTCAACTGAAGCTTTCTTT. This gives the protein CSAHTGSTEAFF.

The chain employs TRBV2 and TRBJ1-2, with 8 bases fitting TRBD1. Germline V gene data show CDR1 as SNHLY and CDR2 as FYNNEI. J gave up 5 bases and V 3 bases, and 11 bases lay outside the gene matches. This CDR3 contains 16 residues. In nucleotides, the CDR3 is TGTGCCAGCAGTGAGGCGACAGGGGTTCGAGGGTATGGCTACACCTTC. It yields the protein CASSEATGVRGYGYTF.

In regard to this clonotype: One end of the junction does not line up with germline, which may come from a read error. In DNA, the CDR3 is TGTGCCAGCAGTTTAACCCGGCGGATCACAGATACACAGTATTTT. Its protein is CASSLTRRITDTQYF. V is TRBV12-3 or TRBV12-4 and J is TRBJ2-3; D not certain. The CDR3 extends over 15 amino acids.

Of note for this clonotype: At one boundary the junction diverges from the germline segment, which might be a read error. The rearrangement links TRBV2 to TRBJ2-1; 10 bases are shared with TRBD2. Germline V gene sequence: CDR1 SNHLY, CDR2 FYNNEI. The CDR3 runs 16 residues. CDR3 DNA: TGTGCCAACAGTGAAGCCAGCGGGAGGGCCTACAATGAGCAGTTCTTC. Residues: CANSEASGRAYNEQFF.

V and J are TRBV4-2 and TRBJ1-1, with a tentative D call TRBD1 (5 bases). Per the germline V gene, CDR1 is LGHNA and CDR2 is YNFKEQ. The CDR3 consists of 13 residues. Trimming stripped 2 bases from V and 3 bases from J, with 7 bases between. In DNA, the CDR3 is TGTGCCAGCAGCCAATCAGGGTACACTGAAGCTTTCTTT. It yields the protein CASSQSGYTEAFF.

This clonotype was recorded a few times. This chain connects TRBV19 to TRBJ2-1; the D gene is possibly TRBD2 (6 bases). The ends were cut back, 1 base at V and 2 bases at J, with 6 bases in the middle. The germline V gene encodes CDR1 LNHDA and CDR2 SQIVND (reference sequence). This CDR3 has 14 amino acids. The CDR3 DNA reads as TGTGCCAGTAGTATAGGACTAGCCTACAATGAGCAGTTCTTC. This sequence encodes CASSIGLAYNEQFF.

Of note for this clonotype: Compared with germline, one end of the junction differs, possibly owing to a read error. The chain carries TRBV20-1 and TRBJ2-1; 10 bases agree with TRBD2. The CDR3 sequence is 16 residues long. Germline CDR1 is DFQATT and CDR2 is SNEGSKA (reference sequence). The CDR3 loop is CRASSYSGGIYNEQFF. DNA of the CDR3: TGCAGGGCTAGTTCTTATAGCGGGGGGATCTACAATGAGCAGTTCTTC.